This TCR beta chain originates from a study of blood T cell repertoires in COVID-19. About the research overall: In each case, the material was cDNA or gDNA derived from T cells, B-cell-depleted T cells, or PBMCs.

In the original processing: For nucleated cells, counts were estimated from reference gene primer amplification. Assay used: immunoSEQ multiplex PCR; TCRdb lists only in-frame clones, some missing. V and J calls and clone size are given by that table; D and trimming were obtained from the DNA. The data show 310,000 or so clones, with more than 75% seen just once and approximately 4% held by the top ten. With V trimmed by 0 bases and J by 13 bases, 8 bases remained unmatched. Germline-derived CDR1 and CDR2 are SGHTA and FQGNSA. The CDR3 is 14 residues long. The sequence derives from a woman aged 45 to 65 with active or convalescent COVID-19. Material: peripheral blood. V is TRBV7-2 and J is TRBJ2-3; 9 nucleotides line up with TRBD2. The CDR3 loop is CASSLADLAGSEYF. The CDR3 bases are TGTGCCAGCAGCTTAGCGGACCTAGCGGGATCGGAGTATTTT.